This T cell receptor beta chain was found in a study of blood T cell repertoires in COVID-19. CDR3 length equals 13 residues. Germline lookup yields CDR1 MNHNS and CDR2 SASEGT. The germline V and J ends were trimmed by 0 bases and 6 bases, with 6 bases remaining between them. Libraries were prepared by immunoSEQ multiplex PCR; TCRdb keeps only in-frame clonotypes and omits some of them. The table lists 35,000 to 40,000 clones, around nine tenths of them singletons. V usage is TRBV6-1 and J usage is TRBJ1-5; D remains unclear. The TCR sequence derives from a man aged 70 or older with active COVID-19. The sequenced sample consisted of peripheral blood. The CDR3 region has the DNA TGTGCCAGCAGTGAAGCCCGGGTTCAGCCCCAGCATTTT. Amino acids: CASSEARVQPQHF.